The 7 T cell receptor beta chains reported below all come from one sample, sequenced in a study of CD8+ T cells in alopecia areata. RNA, once extracted, was reverse transcribed into cDNA for use as the sequencing template. TCRdb's copy holds only in-frame clones and misses some; the assay was immunoSEQ multiplex PCR. The sample lists 150,000 or so clones, 49% seen once, with under 20% in the top ten. Sequenced material: CD8+ T cells sorted from blood, taken at week 0. These receptor sequences come from a human donor with alopecia areata.

The sample holds one count of this clone. V is TRBV5-1 and J is TRBJ1-1; a weak D match, TRBD1 (5 bases). The CDR3 has 15 residues. The germline V gene has CDR1 SGHRS and CDR2 YFSETQ. V gave up 2 bases and J gave up 1 base, with 12 bases separating them. Here the CDR3 DNA reads TGCGCCAGCAGCTTTTATGAGGGGCCGAACACTGAAGCTTTCTTT. Protein sequence: CASSFYEGPNTEAFF.

The chain has TRBV13 and TRBJ1-1; D remains unclear. Germline V gives CDR1 PRHDT, CDR2 FYEKMQ (reference sequence). The CDR3 is made up of 14 amino acids. V lost 2 bases to trimming and J lost 1 base, with 8 bases between them. CDR3 DNA sequence: TGTGCCAGCAGCTTACCGACGGGGAACACTGAAGCTTTCTTT. Amino acid sequence: CASSLPTGNTEAFF.

The chain couples TRBV18 to TRBJ1-4; 7 bases are shared with TRBD1. Losses at the gene ends were 3 bases for V and 8 bases for J; bases not matched to a gene: 6. Germline values: CDR1 KGHSH, CDR2 LQKENI. This CDR3 spans 14 amino acids. The CDR3 reads CASSPRQGEEKLFF. DNA for the CDR3: TGTGCCAGCTCACCCCGACAGGGAGAGGAAAAACTGTTTTTT.

The sample holds many counts of this clone. The chain couples TRBV6-4 to TRBJ2-2, with a possible D match to TRBD1 (5 bases). The CDR3 runs 13 residues. Germline CDR1 MRHNA, CDR2 SNTAGT. Trimming cost V 2 bases and J 4 bases, with 5 bases left between them. The CDR3 loop reads CASSDRGTGELFF. The CDR3 nucleotides are TGTGCCAGCAGTGACAGGGGCACCGGGGAGCTGTTTTTT.

This clone has a single count. This chain links TRBV27 with TRBJ2-3; D call uncertain. Germline assignment: CDR1 MNHEY and CDR2 SMNVEV (reference sequence). The CDR3 extends over 16 amino acids. V lost 5 bases and J lost 2, with 17 bases in between. Here the CDR3 reads CASSLHPSQNTDTQYF. The CDR3 DNA reads as TGTGCCAGCAGTCTCCACCCCTCTCAGAACACAGATACGCAGTATTTT.

This sequence joins TRBV30 and TRBJ2-7; TRBD1 aligns across 9 bases. Germline trimming cut 4 bases from V and 2 bases from J; bases unmatched to any gene: 9. Germline-derived CDR1 and CDR2 are GTSNPN and SVGIG (reference sequence). CDR3 length equals 15 residues. DNA for the CDR3: TGTGCCTGGACTTGGGACAGGGATAATACCTACGAGCAGTACTTC. Protein product: CAWTWDRDNTYEQYF.

This clone appeared a single time. V and J are TRBV7-9 and TRBJ1-5; D not resolved. Per germline, CDR1 SEHNR and CDR2 FQNEAQ (reference sequence). CDR3 length: 18 residues. The V and J ends lost 5 bases and 4 bases respectively, with 24 bases between them. The CDR3 sequence: CASSLSRPSMSGNQPQHF. In DNA, the CDR3 is TGTGCCAGCAGCCTTAGTCGGCCCTCCATGAGCGGAAATCAGCCCCAGCATTTT.